Below, 8 T cell receptor beta chains from the same sample are listed, as sequenced in a study of blood T cell repertoires in COVID-19. Profiling relied on immunoSEQ multiplex PCR, and the TCRdb table lists in-frame clones only, not all of them. The repertoire includes under 150,000 clones, 84% of them detected once, and roughly 3.9% sits in the top ten. The sequenced material came from PBMCs or T cells enriched from blood (not recorded which). The source of these receptors is a man aged 50 to 60 in a cohort exposed to, infected with or recovered from COVID-19 (not recorded which).

The CDR3 DNA reads as TGTGCCAGCAGTGAACTAGCGGCCTCCTACAATGAGCAGTTCTTC. Protein: CASSELAASYNEQFF. J is TRBJ2-1 and V is TRBV6-1, with 7 nucleotides matching TRBD2. In germline, CDR1 is MNHNS, CDR2 SASEGT. Trimming removed 2 bases from V and 0 bases from J; junction bases left unmatched: 1. This CDR3 is 15 amino acids long.

V usage is TRBV29-1 and J usage is TRBJ2-4; 8 nucleotides match TRBD2. Looked up from germline, CDR1 is SQVTM and CDR2 is ANQGSEA. The V gene end was trimmed by 6 bases and the J gene end by 8 bases; junction bases not matched to a gene: 15. The CDR3 sequence is 15 residues long. CDR3 nucleotides: TGCAGCGTGACGGGACTAGTTTTTGGTGGGGACATTCAGTACTTC. Encoded protein: CSVTGLVFGGDIQYF.

This clone appeared once. The CDR3 loop reads CASSLAQGARYEQYF. CDR3 nucleotides: TGCGCCAGCAGCTTGGCGCAGGGGGCGCGATACGAGCAGTACTTC. The chain carries TRBV5-1 and TRBJ2-7, with TRBD1 identical over 8 bases. Germline V gene sequence: CDR1 SGHRS, CDR2 YFSETQ. The CDR3 has 15 amino acids. Trimming took 0 bases from V and 4 from J; bases not matched to a gene: 6.

In nucleotides, the CDR3 is TGTGCCACCAGTGATTTACAGGGGGGAGTTGGTGGCTACACCTTC. Translating it yields CATSDLQGGVGGYTF. J is TRBJ1-2 and V is TRBV24-1; 8 bases match TRBD1. The CDR3 extends over 15 amino acids. Germline CDR1 and CDR2: KGHDR and SFDVKD. Trimming at V came to 1 base and at J to 7 bases, leaving 7 bases not matched to a gene.

The rearrangement uses TRBV9 and TRBJ1-3, with D unclear. Germline V gene lookup returns CDR1 SGDLS and CDR2 YYNGEE. The CDR3 runs 14 residues. V was shortened by 4 bases and J by 0 bases, with 8 bases between the two germline ends. In DNA form, the CDR3 reads TGTGCCAGCAGCCTTGAGAGCTCTGGAAACACCATATATTTT. Protein product: CASSLESSGNTIYF.

A word on this clone: Other DNA sequences within the sample encode an identical CDR3. The gene calls are TRBV5-1 and TRBJ2-3; 9 bases match TRBD2. Germline V CDR1 and CDR2: SGHRS, YFSETQ. V lost 1 base, J lost 4 bases, and 4 bases stayed unmatched. This CDR3 comprises 15 residues. The CDR3 nucleotides are TGCGCCAGCAGCTTGAGCGGCGGGGGGGCAGATACGCAGTATTTT. This sequence encodes CASSLSGGGADTQYF.

This clone was found a few times. This chain joins TRBV5-1 and TRBJ1-2, with TRBD1 identical over 7 bases. CDR3 length: 15 residues. V was clipped by 0 bases and J by 0 bases; unmatched bases: 2. CDR1 SGHRS and CDR2 YFSETQ come from the germline V gene. The CDR3: CASSLGDSTNYGYTF. CDR3 DNA: TGCGCCAGCAGCTTGGGGGACAGCACTAACTATGGCTACACCTTC.

The rearrangement links TRBV24-1 to TRBJ2-3; 8 positions agree with TRBD2. Trimming removed 5 bases from V and 4 bases from J; junction bases left unmatched: 4. The CDR3 has 14 residues. Germline V lookup: CDR1 KGHDR, CDR2 SFDVKD. The CDR3 DNA reads as TGTGCCACCAGTGTGACTAGCGACTCAGATACGCAGTATTTT. This gives the protein CATSVTSDSDTQYF.